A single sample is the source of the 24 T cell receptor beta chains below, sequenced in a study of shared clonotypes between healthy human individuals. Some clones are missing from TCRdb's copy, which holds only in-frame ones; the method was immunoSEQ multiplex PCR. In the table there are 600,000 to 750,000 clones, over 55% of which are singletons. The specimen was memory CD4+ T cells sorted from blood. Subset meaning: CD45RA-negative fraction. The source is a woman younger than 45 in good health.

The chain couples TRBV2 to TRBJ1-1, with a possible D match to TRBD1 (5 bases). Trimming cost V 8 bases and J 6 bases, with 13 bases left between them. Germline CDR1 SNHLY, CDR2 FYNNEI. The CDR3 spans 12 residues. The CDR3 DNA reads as TGTGCCAGCGGGGACCGACCCCCTGAAGCTTTCTTT. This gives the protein CASGDRPPEAFF.

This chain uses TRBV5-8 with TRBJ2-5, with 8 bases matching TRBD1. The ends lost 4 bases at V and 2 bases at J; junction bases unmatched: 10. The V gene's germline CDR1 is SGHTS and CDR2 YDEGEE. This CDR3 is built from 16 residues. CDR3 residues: CASSANRGTIQETQYF. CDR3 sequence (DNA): TGTGCCAGCAGCGCTAACAGGGGGACAATACAAGAGACCCAGTACTTC. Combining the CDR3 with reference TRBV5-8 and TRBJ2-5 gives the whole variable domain EAGVTQSPTHLIKTRGQQATLRCSPISGHTSVYWYQQALGLGLQFLLWYDEGEERNRGNFPPRFSGRQFPNYSSELNVNALELEDSALYLCASSANRGTIQETQYFGPGTRLLVL.

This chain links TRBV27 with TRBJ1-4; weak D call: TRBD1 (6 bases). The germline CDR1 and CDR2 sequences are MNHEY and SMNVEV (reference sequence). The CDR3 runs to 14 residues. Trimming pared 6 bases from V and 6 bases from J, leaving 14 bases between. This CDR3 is CASRLQGQDEKLFF. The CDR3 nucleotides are TGTGCCAGCAGACTACAGGGCCAAGATGAAAAACTGTTTTTT.

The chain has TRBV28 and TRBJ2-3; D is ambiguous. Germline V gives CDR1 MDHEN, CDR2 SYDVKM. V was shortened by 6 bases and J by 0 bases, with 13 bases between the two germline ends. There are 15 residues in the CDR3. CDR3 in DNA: TGTGCCAGCAGGGTATTCCTTCCTAGCACAGATACGCAGTATTTT. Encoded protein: CASRVFLPSTDTQYF.

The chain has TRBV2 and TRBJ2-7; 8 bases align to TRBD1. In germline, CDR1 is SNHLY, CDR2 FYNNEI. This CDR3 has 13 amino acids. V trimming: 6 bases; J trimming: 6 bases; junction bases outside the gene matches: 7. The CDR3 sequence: CASRPTGVSEQYF. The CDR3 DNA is TGTGCCAGCAGGCCGACAGGGGTTAGCGAGCAGTACTTC.

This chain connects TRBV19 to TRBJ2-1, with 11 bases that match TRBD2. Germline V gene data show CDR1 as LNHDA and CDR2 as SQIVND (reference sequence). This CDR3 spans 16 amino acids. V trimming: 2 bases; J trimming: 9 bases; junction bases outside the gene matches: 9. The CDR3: CASSISTSGSIGEQFF. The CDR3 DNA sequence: TGTGCCAGTAGTATATCCACTAGCGGGAGTATAGGTGAGCAGTTCTTC.

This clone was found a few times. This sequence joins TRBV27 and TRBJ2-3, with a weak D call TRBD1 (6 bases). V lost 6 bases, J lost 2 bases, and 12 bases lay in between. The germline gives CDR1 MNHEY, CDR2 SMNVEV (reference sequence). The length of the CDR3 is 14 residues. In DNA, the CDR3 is TGTGCCAGCAGGACTCAGGGGAACACAGATACGCAGTATTTT. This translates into CASRTQGNTDTQYF.

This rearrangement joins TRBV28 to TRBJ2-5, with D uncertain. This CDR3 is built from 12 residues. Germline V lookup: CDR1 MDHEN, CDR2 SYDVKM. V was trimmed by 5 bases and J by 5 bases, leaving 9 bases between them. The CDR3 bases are TGTGCCAGCAGTGACGGCTTGGAGACCCAGTACTTC. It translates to CASSDGLETQYF.

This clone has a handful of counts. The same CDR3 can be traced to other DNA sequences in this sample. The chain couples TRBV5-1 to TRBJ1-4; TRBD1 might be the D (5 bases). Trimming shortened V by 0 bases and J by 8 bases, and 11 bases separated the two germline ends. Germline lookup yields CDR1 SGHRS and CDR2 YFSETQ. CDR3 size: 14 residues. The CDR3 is CASSLGQGGEKLFF. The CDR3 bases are TGCGCCAGCAGCTTGGGGCAGGGAGGGGAAAAACTGTTTTTT.

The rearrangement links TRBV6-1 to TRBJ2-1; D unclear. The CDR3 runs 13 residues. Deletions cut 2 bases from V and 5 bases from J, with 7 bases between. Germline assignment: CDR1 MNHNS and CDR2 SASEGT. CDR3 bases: TGTGCCAGCAGTGAAAGCTTCCACAATGAGCAGTTCTTC. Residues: CASSESFHNEQFF.

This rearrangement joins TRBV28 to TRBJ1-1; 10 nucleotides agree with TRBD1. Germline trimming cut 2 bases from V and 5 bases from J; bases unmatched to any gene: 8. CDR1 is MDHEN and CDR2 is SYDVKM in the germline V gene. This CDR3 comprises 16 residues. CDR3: CASSLGGQGIRTEAFF. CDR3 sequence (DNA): TGTGCCAGCAGTTTAGGGGGACAGGGGATAAGGACTGAAGCTTTCTTT.

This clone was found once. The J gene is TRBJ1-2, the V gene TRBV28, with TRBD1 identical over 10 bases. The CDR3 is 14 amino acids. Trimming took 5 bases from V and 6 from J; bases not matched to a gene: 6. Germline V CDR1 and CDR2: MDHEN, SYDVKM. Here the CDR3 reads CASSPPGQGNGYTF. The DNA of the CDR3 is TGTGCCAGCAGTCCACCGGGACAGGGGAATGGCTACACCTTC.

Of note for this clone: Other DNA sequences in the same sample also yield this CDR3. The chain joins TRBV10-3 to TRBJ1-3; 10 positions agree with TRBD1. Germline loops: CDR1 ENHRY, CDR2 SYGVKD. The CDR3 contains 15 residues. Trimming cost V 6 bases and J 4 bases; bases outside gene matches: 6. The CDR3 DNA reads TGTGCCATCAGGCCGGGACAGGGGTCCGGAAACACCATATATTTT. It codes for CAIRPGQGSGNTIYF.

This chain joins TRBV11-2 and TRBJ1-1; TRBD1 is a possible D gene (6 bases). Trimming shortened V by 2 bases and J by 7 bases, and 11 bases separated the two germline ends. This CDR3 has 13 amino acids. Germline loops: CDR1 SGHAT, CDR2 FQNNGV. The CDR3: CASSLSRGNEAFF. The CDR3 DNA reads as TGTGCCAGCAGCTTAAGTAGGGGGAATGAAGCTTTCTTT.

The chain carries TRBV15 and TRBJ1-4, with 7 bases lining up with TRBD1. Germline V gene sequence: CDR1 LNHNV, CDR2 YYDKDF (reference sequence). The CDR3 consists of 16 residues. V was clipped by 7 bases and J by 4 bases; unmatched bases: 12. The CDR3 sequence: CATNRGRAGGNEKLFF. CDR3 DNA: TGTGCCACCAACAGGGGACGGGCAGGGGGTAATGAAAAACTGTTTTTT. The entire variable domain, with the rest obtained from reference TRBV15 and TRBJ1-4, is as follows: DAMVIQNPRYQVTQFGKPVTLSCSQTLNHNVMYWYQQKSSQAPKLLFHYYDKDFNNEADTPDNFQSRRPNTSFCFLDIRSPGLGDTAMYLCATNRGRAGGNEKLFFGSGTQLSVL.

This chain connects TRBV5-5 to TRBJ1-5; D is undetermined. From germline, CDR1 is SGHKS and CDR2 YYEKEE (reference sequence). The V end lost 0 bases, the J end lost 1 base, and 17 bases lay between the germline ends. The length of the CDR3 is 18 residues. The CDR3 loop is CASSLGPQEGSSNQPQHF. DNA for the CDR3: TGTGCCAGCAGCTTGGGCCCCCAAGAAGGGTCGAGCAATCAGCCCCAGCATTTT.

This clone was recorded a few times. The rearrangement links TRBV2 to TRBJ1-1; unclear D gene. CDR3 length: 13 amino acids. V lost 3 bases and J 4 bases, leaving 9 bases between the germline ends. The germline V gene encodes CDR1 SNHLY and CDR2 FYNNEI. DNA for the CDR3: TGTGCCAGCAGTGACCGGGTGCTCACTGAAGCTTTCTTT. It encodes CASSDRVLTEAFF.

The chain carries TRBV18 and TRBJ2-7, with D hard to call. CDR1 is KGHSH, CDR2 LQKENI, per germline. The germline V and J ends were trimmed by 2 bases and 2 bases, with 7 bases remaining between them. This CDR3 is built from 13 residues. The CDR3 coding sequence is TGTGCCAGCTCACCAGGGCTGCCCTACGAGCAGTACTTC. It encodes CASSPGLPYEQYF.

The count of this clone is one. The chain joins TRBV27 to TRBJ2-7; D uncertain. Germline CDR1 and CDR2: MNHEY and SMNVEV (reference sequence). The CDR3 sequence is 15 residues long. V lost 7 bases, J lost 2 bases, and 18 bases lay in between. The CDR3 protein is CASNKMSGVAYEQYF. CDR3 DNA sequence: TGTGCCAGCAATAAGATGTCAGGCGTCGCCTACGAGCAGTACTTC.

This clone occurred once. The CDR3 region is CASSPGAGDEQYF. The CDR3 nucleotides are TGTGCCAGCAGCCCAGGGGCTGGAGACGAGCAGTACTTC. This chain joins TRBV7-3 and TRBJ2-7; D perhaps matches TRBD1 (6 bases). Germline CDR1 reads SGHTA; CDR2 reads FQGTGA. The V end lost 5 bases, the J end lost 5 bases, and 13 bases lay between the germline ends. The length of the CDR3 is 13 residues.

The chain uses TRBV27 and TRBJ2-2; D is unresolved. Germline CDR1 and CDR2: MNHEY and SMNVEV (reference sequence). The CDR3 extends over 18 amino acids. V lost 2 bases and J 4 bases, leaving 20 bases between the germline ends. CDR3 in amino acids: CASSLRIVTMDFTGELFF. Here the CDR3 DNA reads TGTGCCAGCAGTTTACGAATTGTGACAATGGATTTCACCGGGGAGCTGTTTTTT.

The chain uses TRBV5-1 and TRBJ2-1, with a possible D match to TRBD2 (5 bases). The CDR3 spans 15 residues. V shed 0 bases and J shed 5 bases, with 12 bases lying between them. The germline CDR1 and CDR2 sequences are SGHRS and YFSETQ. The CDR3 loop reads CASSLVRTGNNEQFF. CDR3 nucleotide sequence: TGCGCCAGCAGCTTGGTCCGGACTGGAAACAATGAGCAGTTCTTC.

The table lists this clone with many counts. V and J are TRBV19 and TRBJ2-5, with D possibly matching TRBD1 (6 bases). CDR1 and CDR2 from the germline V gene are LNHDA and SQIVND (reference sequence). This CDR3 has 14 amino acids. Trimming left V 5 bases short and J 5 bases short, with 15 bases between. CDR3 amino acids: CASSQGGPVETQYF. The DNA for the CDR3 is TGTGCCAGTAGTCAAGGGGGTCCGGTCGAGACCCAGTACTTC.

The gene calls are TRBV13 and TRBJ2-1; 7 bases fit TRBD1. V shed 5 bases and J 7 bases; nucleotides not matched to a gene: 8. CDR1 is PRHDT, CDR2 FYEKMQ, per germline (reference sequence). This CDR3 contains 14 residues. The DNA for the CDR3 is TGTGCCAGCAGCCGCAGGACAGGCGGTAATGAGCAGTTCTTC. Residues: CASSRRTGGNEQFF.